What follows are 27 T cell receptor beta chains derived from one specimen sequenced in a study of pediatric ulcerative colitis. Assay used: immunoSEQ multiplex PCR; TCRdb lists only in-frame clones, some missing. The table records approximately 60,000 clones, around 85% of them present only once. The sequenced material came from blood. The receptors here all came from a boy aged 5 to 17 with severe ulcerative colitis.

The gene calls are TRBV5-1 and TRBJ2-1; TRBD1 aligns across 8 bases. The junction had 15 bases not matched to a gene; V was cut back by 8 bases and J by 8 bases. The CDR3 has 15 amino acids. CDR1 SGHRS and CDR2 YFSETQ come from the germline V gene. Here the CDR3 DNA reads TGCGCCAGTATCCCCGCGACAGGGGTTATGGATGAGCAGTTCTTC. Translating it yields CASIPATGVMDEQFF.

The chain is built from TRBV6-6 and TRBJ2-3, with TRBD2 matching over 12 bases. Losses at the gene ends were 4 bases for V and 5 bases for J; bases not matched to a gene: 7. CDR3 size: 16 residues. Germline lookup yields CDR1 MNHNY and CDR2 SVGAGI (reference sequence). The CDR3 DNA follows: TGTGCCAGCAGTTGGACTAGCGGGAAGGTGGTAGATACGCAGTATTTT. It encodes CASSWTSGKVVDTQYF.

The DNA for the CDR3 is TGTGCCAGCAGTTACTCGAGCGGGATCTACAATGAGCAGTTCTTC. It translates to CASSYSSGIYNEQFF. V is TRBV6-5 and J is TRBJ2-1, with TRBD2 matching 7 bases. The trim removed 0 bases at V and 3 bases at J, leaving 2 bases unmatched. This CDR3 has 15 residues. The germline V gene encodes CDR1 MNHEY and CDR2 SVGAGI.

This clone was counted only a few times. The chain employs TRBV29-1 and TRBJ1-3; D may be TRBD1 (5 bases). This CDR3 is built from 13 residues. Germline V gene sequence: CDR1 SQVTM, CDR2 ANQGSEA. V lost 6 bases to trimming and J lost 0 bases, with 9 bases between them. The CDR3 bases are TGCAGCGTAGAGACAGACTCTGGAAACACCATATATTTT. Protein: CSVETDSGNTIYF.

Here the CDR3 DNA reads TGTGCCAGCTCAACCTCAGGGATGGACTACGAGCAGTACTTC. This gives the protein CASSTSGMDYEQYF. V usage is TRBV18 and J usage is TRBJ2-7; TRBD1 might be the D (5 bases). The ends were cut back, 5 bases at V and 3 bases at J, with 14 bases in the middle. The germline V gene has CDR1 KGHSH and CDR2 LQKENI. The CDR3 covers 14 residues.

The chain employs TRBV29-1 and TRBJ2-2, with TRBD2 as a possible D gene (6 bases). Trimming removed 6 bases from V and 4 bases from J, with 9 bases in between. The germline CDR1 and CDR2 sequences are SQVTM and ANQGSEA. The CDR3 has 12 amino acids. CDR3 sequence reads: CSVRGVTGELFF. In DNA, the CDR3 is TGCAGCGTGCGGGGTGTCACCGGGGAGCTGTTTTTT.

With respect to this clone: At one end the junction does not follow the germline gene, possibly because of a read error. The chain joins TRBV7-7 to TRBJ2-3; a possible D gene is TRBD1 (5 bases). Germline values: CDR1 SSHAT, CDR2 FNYEAQ (reference sequence). This CDR3 comprises 14 residues. Here the CDR3 reads CASSLGVPPDTQYF. CDR3 sequence (DNA): TGTGCTAGCAGCTTAGGGGTCCCTCCAGATACGCAGTATTTT.

The chain carries TRBV27 and TRBJ2-3, with 9 bases identical to TRBD2. V lost 3 bases and J lost 2; bases outside the gene matches: 6. There are 16 residues in the CDR3. Germline-derived CDR1 and CDR2 are MNHEY and SMNVEV (reference sequence). The CDR3 DNA reads TGTGCCAGCAGTTTTAAAGCGGGAGGATACACAGATACGCAGTATTTT. Amino acids: CASSFKAGGYTDTQYF.

The table lists this clone with a few counts. This chain connects TRBV6-5 to TRBJ1-2, with no clear D. Germline CDR1 reads MNHEY; CDR2 reads SVGAGI. The germline V and J ends were trimmed by 6 bases and 2 bases, with 13 bases remaining between them. The CDR3 spans 14 residues. CDR3 loop: CASRNPGQNYGYTF. In DNA form, the CDR3 reads TGTGCCAGCAGAAATCCAGGCCAGAACTATGGCTACACCTTC.

The V and J genes are TRBV4-3 and TRBJ1-5; no firm D call. V gave up 4 bases and J gave up 4 bases, with 20 bases separating them. From germline, CDR1 is LGHNA and CDR2 YSLEER. This CDR3 comprises 17 residues. The CDR3 here is CASSPELPRQLNQPQHF. DNA for the CDR3: TGCGCCAGCAGCCCAGAACTTCCCCGGCAGCTAAATCAGCCCCAGCATTTT.

This chain links TRBV12-5 with TRBJ2-1; a weak D match, TRBD1 (6 bases). The CDR3 has 14 amino acids. The germline CDR1 and CDR2 sequences are LGHNT and FRNRAP. Trimming stripped 2 bases from V and 4 bases from J, with 9 bases between. CDR3 nucleotide sequence: TGTGCTAGTGGTTTGATTCAGGGGTACAATGAGCAGTTCTTC. Encoded protein: CASGLIQGYNEQFF.

The gene calls are TRBV27 and TRBJ1-4; no definite D call. The CDR3 is 10 amino acids. Trimming removed 5 bases at V and 15 bases at J, with 10 bases between. From germline, CDR1 is MNHEY and CDR2 SMNVEV (reference sequence). This CDR3 is CASSPLDMFF. In DNA, the CDR3 is TGTGCCAGCAGTCCACTTGATATGTTTTTT. The whole variable domain, remainder taken from reference TRBV27 and TRBJ1-4, is EAQVTQNPRYLITVTGKKLTVTCSQNMNHEYMSWYRQDPGLGLRQIYYSMNVEVTDKGDVPEGYKVSRKEKRNFPLILESPSPNQTSLYFCASSPLDMFFGSGTQLSVL.

The chain recombines TRBV19 with TRBJ2-7; 8 bases map to TRBD1. The V gene's germline CDR1 is LNHDA and CDR2 SQIVND (reference sequence). V trimming: 7 bases; J trimming: 4 bases; junction bases outside the gene matches: 21. The CDR3 consists of 18 residues. The CDR3 sequence: CASNPADRANPLPYEQYF. In DNA form, the CDR3 reads TGTGCCAGTAACCCTGCGGACAGGGCTAATCCCCTTCCGTACGAGCAGTACTTC.

The chain is built from TRBV30 and TRBJ2-7; D not certain. The V and J ends lost 8 bases and 0 bases respectively, with 8 bases between them. The CDR3 runs 11 residues. The germline V gene has CDR1 GTSNPN and CDR2 SVGIG (reference sequence). The CDR3 region is CAGYSSYEQYF. The CDR3 bases are TGTGCCGGGTATAGCTCCTACGAGCAGTACTTC.

Here the CDR3 DNA reads TGTGCCAGCAATTACGGTAACTACAATGAGCAGTTCTTC. Its translation is CASNYGNYNEQFF. The rearrangement uses TRBV6-1 and TRBJ2-1; D ambiguous. The V end was cut by 7 bases, the J end by 3 bases, with 10 bases between. There are 13 residues in the CDR3. CDR1 MNHNS and CDR2 SASEGT come from the germline V gene.

This sequence joins TRBV11-3 and TRBJ2-7; 8 nucleotides line up with TRBD2. In germline, CDR1 is SGHNT, CDR2 YENEEA. The CDR3 loop spans 16 amino acids. The trim removed 2 bases at V and 2 bases at J, leaving 8 bases unmatched. CDR3 sequence: CASSLSGGRSTYEQYF. The CDR3 nucleotides read TGTGCCAGCAGCTTATCGGGCGGGAGGTCCACCTACGAGCAGTACTTC.

The chain couples TRBV2 to TRBJ1-5, with D possibly matching TRBD1 (6 bases). The length of the CDR3 is 14 residues. Germline CDR1 SNHLY, CDR2 FYNNEI. Trimming removed 1 base from V and 6 bases from J, with 10 bases in between. The CDR3: CASSEDRAVQPQHF. Written as DNA, the CDR3 is TGTGCCAGCAGTGAAGACAGGGCGGTTCAGCCCCAGCATTTT. The whole variable domain, remainder taken from reference TRBV2 and TRBJ1-5, is EPEVTQTPSHQVTQMGQEVILRCVPISNHLYFYWYRQILGQKVEFLVSFYNNEISEKSEIFDDQFSVERPDGSNFTLKIRSTKLEDSAMYFCASSEDRAVQPQHFGDGTRLSIL.

The chain couples TRBV6-1 to TRBJ2-2, with 9 positions matching TRBD2. This CDR3 contains 19 residues. In germline, CDR1 is MNHNS, CDR2 SASEGT. V gave up 4 bases and J gave up 0 bases; unmatched junction bases: 12. This CDR3 reads CASSGGAKAGGPNTGELFF. CDR3 DNA: TGTGCCAGCAGTGGAGGGGCCAAGGCGGGAGGGCCGAACACCGGGGAGCTGTTTTTT.

J is TRBJ2-7 and V is TRBV7-2; D is unresolved. Germline V lookup: CDR1 SGHTA, CDR2 FQGNSA. V lost 8 bases and J 6 bases, leaving 26 bases between the germline ends. The CDR3 has 16 residues. The CDR3 DNA follows: TGTGCCAGCGGCTCCTTGTTAGACTCCATTTCGTTCGAGCAGTACTTC. Translated, it gives CASGSLLDSISFEQYF.

This chain connects TRBV25-1 to TRBJ2-7; TRBD1 or TRBD2 may be the D gene (5 bases each). Trimming shortened V by 10 bases and J by 4 bases, and 14 bases separated the two germline ends. Germline V CDR1 and CDR2: MGHDK, SYGVNS. CDR3 length equals 12 residues. The CDR3 DNA is TGTGCCACCTCACGGGGCCCGTACGAGCAGTACTTC. Encoded protein: CATSRGPYEQYF.

The rearrangement uses TRBV27 and TRBJ2-3; D unclear. The CDR3 totals 14 residues. Germline-derived CDR1 and CDR2 are MNHEY and SMNVEV (reference sequence). With 3 bases removed from V and 6 bases from J, the gap between germline ends came to 13 bases. The CDR3 DNA sequence: TGTGCCAGCAGTTTTGGAACTACGTCGGATACGCAGTATTTT. Its protein product is CASSFGTTSDTQYF.

CDR3 bases: TGCAGTGCTAGGGAGGACGAGCAGTACTTC. It translates to CSAREDEQYF. The chain uses TRBV20-1 and TRBJ2-7; tentatively, D is TRBD2 (5 bases). The CDR3 runs 10 residues. The germline V gene has CDR1 DFQATT and CDR2 SNEGSKA (reference sequence). V lost 3 bases and J lost 5, with 5 bases in between.

The V and J genes are TRBV30 and TRBJ2-1; no clear D. V was pared by 0 bases and J by 9 bases, with 12 bases between. Germline V lookup: CDR1 GTSNPN, CDR2 SVGIG (reference sequence). The CDR3 has 13 residues. The CDR3: CAWSVRPDGEQFF. The CDR3 nucleotides read TGTGCCTGGAGTGTAAGGCCAGACGGTGAGCAGTTCTTC. Looking up the rest from reference TRBV30 and TRBJ2-1 gives the full variable domain: SQTIHQWPATLVQPVGSPLSLECTVEGTSNPNLYWYRQAAGRGLQLLFYSVGIGQISSEVPQNLSASRPQDRQFILSSKKLLLSDSGFYLCAWSVRPDGEQFFGPGTRLTVL.

The chain employs TRBV19 and TRBJ1-2; TRBD1 might be the D (6 bases). CDR3 length: 13 residues. Trimming took 5 bases from V and 8 from J, leaving 15 bases between them. Germline assignment: CDR1 LNHDA and CDR2 SQIVND (reference sequence). The CDR3 spells CASSPRTGRGYTF. The DNA for the CDR3 is TGTGCCAGTAGTCCCCGCACAGGGAGAGGCTACACCTTC.

This clone has a handful of counts. V usage is TRBV29-1 and J usage is TRBJ1-1; D is possibly TRBD1 (6 bases). Germline V lookup: CDR1 SQVTM, CDR2 ANQGSEA. There are 11 residues in the CDR3. Between the trimmed V and J ends, which lost 7 bases and 2 bases, there was a span of 8 bases. CDR3 in DNA: TGCAGCGGACAGGAAAACACTGAAGCTTTCTTT. Its protein product is CSGQENTEAFF.

The chain combines TRBV9 with TRBJ1-2; TRBD1 aligns across 9 bases. CDR1 SGDLS and CDR2 YYNGEE come from the germline V gene. The CDR3 loop spans 16 amino acids. V lost 3 bases and J lost 4; bases outside the gene matches: 10. The CDR3 is CASSGPDRGDRYGYTF. In DNA form, the CDR3 reads TGTGCCAGCAGCGGGCCTGACAGGGGGGATCGCTATGGCTACACCTTC.

The chain couples TRBV9 to TRBJ2-2; TRBD2 matches at 7 bases. The germline V gene encodes CDR1 SGDLS and CDR2 YYNGEE. CDR3 size: 16 residues. Trimming at V came to 2 bases and at J to 4 bases, leaving 8 bases not matched to a gene. The CDR3 bases are TGTGCCAGCAGCGTGGCCCTTATAGCGGGCACCGGGGAGCTGTTTTTT. Translation gives CASSVALIAGTGELFF. Together with reference TRBV9 and TRBJ2-2, the CDR3 gives the full variable domain: DSGVTQTPKHLITATGQRVTLRCSPRSGDLSVYWYQQSLDQGLQFLIQYYNGEERAKGNILERFSAQQFPDLHSELNLSSLELGDSALYFCASSVALIAGTGELFFGEGSRLTVL.